Described below is a single TCR beta chain sequence and its context. What it binds is unknown. Trimming took 4 bases from V and 4 from J, leaving 10 bases between them. The CDR3 runs 13 residues. CDR1 is MNHEY, CDR2 SMNVEV, per germline (reference sequence). This table comes from immunoSEQ multiplex PCR, and its TCRdb copy is limited to in-frame clones, with some not included. Of over 20,000 clones listed, around 66% are singletons. The data stem from a study of vaccination effects on CD4 cells after COVID-19. Antigen-specific CD4+ T cells were first expanded with viral peptide pools by the ViraFEST assay and only then sequenced. Following culture for more than 9 days, CD4+ T cells were isolated.

The TCR sequence derives from a human donor who received a COVID-19 vaccine. The V call is TRBV27, the J call TRBJ1-1, with TRBD1 as a possible D gene (5 bases). Sequenced material: CD4+ T cells from PBMCs cultured with HCoV-229E spike peptides, taken before COVID-19 vaccination. The DNA for the CDR3 is TGTGCCAGCAGTTATTCAGGGCCCACTGAAGCTTTCTTT. It translates to CASSYSGPTEAFF.